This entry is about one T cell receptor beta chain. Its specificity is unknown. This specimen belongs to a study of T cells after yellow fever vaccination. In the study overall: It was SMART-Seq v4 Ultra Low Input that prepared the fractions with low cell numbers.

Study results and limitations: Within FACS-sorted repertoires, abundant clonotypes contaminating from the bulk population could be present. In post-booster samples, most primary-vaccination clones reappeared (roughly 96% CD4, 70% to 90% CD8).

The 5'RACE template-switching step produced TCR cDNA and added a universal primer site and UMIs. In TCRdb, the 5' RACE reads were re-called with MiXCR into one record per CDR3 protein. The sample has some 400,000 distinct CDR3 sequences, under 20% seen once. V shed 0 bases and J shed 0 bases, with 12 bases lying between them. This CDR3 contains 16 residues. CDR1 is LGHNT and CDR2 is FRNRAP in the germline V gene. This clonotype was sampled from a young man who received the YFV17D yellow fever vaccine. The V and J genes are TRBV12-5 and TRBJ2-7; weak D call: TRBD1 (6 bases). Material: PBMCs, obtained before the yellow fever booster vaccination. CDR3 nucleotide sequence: TGTGCTAGTGGTTTGGTACTTAGACAGGACTCCTACGAGCAGTACTTC. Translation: CASGLVLRQDSYEQYF.